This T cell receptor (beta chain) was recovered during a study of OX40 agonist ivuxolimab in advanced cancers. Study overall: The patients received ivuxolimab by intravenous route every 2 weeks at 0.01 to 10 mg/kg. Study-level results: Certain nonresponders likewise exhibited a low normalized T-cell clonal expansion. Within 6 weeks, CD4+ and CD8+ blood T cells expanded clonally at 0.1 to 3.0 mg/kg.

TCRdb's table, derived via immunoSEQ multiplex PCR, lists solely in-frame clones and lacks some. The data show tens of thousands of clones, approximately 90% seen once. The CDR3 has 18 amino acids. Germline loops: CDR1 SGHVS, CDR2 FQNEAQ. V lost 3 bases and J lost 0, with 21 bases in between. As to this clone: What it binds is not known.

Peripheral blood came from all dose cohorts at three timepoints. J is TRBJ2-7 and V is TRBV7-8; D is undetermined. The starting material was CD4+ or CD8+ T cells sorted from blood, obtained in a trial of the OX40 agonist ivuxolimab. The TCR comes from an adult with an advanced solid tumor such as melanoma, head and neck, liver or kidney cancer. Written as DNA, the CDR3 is TGTGCCAGCAGCTTCTTCCCCTTGACAAACGACCGCTCCTACGAGCAGTACTTC. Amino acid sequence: CASSFFPLTNDRSYEQYF.